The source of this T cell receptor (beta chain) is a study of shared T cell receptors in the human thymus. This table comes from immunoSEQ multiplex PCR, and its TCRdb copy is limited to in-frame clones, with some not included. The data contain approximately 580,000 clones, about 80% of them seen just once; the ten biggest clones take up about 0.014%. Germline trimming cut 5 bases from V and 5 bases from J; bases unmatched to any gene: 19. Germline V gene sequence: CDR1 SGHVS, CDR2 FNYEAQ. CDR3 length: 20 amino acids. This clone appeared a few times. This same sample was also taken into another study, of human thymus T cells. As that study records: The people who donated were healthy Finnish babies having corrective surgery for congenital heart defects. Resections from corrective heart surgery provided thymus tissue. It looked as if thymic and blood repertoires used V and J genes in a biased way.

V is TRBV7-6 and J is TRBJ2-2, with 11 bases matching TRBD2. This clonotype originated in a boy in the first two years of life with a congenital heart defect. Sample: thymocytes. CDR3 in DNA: TGTGCCAGCAGCGCGCGACAGACCACGCTAGCGGGAGGTTTAACCGGGGAGCTGTTTTTT. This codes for CASSARQTTLAGGLTGELFF.